Below are 8 T cell receptor beta chains sequenced from a single sample in a study of blood T cells in healthy people across ages (dated by TCRdb to between 2014 and 2017). The method behind the library was 5' RACE. Sequencer: Illumina HiSeq 2500. A second roughly 6 to 11 cycle PCR used a sample-barcoded 5' primer and a J-beta primer mix. TCRdb redid the processing of the public reads, applying fastp at Q25 and MiXCR, and retained in-frame beta chains. CDR3 protein duplicates are merged, each entry listing the most common genes and DNA. The sample includes around 800,000 distinct CDR3 sequences, with around 43% observed a single time. The ten largest account for around 21% of the sample. The sample comprised blood. These receptors came from a man between 60 and 70 years old in good health.

The V call is TRBV19, the J call TRBJ1-2; D not resolved. Trimming cost V 3 bases and J 4 bases, with 12 bases left between them. The CDR3 has 14 residues. The V gene's germline CDR1 is LNHDA and CDR2 SQIVND (reference sequence). The CDR3 DNA sequence: TGTGCCAGTAGTATGGGGAAATCTCTCTATGGCTACACCTTC. It is translated as CASSMGKSLYGYTF.

This clonotype was seen only a few times. The V gene is TRBV10-3, the J gene TRBJ2-7, with D possibly called TRBD1 or TRBD2 (6 bases each). V was clipped by 5 bases and J by 2 bases, with 16 bases between them. CDR1 is ENHRY and CDR2 is SYGVKD in the germline V gene. This CDR3 has 15 residues. The CDR3 DNA sequence: TGTGCCATCAGTACGGGGGCGGGAAAGACCTACGAGCAGTACTTC. It yields the protein CAISTGAGKTYEQYF.

The gene calls are TRBV6-5 and TRBJ1-5, with D uncertain. V lost 5 bases and J lost 2, with 13 bases in between. The CDR3 is 15 amino acids. Germline CDR1 and CDR2: MNHEY and SVGAGI. The CDR3: CASSRYNGGNQPQHF. The CDR3 nucleotides read TGTGCCAGCAGTCGTTATAACGGGGGCAATCAGCCCCAGCATTTT.

In regard to this clonotype: The junction differs from germline at one of its ends, possibly a read error. This chain joins TRBV20-1 and TRBJ1-2; D is perhaps TRBD1 (6 bases). The CDR3 consists of 14 residues. Germline values: CDR1 DFQATT, CDR2 SNEGSKA (reference sequence). The CDR3 nucleotides are TGCAGTGCTAGAGATACGACAGGAAACTATGACTACACCTTC. Its protein is CSARDTTGNYDYTF.

This clonotype was seen only a few times. The gene calls are TRBV5-1 and TRBJ2-1, with D perhaps matching TRBD2 (6 bases). Germline V gene sequence: CDR1 SGHRS, CDR2 YFSETQ. V lost 5 bases and J 7 bases, leaving 13 bases between the germline ends. CDR3 length equals 13 residues. DNA of the CDR3: TGCGCCAGCAGGCGGGACCCAAAAAATGAGCAGTTCTTC. Protein sequence: CASRRDPKNEQFF.

This clonotype occurred once. J is TRBJ2-5 and V is TRBV11-1; weak D call: TRBD1 (5 bases). Per the germline V gene, CDR1 is SGHAT and CDR2 is FQDESV (reference sequence). The ends were cut back, 4 bases at V and 0 bases at J, with 12 bases in the middle. There are 15 residues in the CDR3. This CDR3 is CASSSRQTYQETQYF. CDR3 coding DNA: TGTGCCAGCAGCTCCCGACAGACATACCAAGAGACCCAGTACTTC.

This clonotype was counted only a few times. The gene calls are TRBV5-1 and TRBJ2-3; a possible D gene is TRBD1 (5 bases). Germline assignment: CDR1 SGHRS and CDR2 YFSETQ. V lost 4 bases, J lost 2 bases, and 8 bases lay in between. This CDR3 comprises 13 residues. CDR3: CASSDSTTDTQYF. The CDR3 nucleotides read TGCGCCAGCAGCGACAGCACCACAGATACGCAGTATTTT.

This clonotype came up a few times. This rearrangement joins TRBV20-1 to TRBJ2-1; maybe TRBD2 (6 bases). This CDR3 contains 13 residues. Trimming shortened V by 6 bases and J by 4 bases, and 13 bases separated the two germline ends. The V gene's germline CDR1 is DFQATT and CDR2 SNEGSKA (reference sequence). The CDR3 DNA is TGCAGTGCCATCCGGGACTGGTACAATGAGCAGTTCTTC. Amino acids: CSAIRDWYNEQFF.